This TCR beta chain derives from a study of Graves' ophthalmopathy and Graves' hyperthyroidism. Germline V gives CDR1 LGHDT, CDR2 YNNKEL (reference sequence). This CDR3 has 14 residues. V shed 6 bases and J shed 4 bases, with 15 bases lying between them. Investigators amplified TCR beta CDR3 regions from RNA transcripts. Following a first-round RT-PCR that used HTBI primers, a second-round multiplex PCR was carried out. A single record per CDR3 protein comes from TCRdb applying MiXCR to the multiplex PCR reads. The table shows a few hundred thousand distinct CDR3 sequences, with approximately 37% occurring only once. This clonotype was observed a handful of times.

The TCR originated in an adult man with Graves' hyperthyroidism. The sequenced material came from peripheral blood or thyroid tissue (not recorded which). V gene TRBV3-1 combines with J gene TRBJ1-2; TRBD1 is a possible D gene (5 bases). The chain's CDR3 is CASSTTGKSYGYTF. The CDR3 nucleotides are TGTGCCAGCAGTACAACAGGAAAATCCTATGGCTACACCTTC.